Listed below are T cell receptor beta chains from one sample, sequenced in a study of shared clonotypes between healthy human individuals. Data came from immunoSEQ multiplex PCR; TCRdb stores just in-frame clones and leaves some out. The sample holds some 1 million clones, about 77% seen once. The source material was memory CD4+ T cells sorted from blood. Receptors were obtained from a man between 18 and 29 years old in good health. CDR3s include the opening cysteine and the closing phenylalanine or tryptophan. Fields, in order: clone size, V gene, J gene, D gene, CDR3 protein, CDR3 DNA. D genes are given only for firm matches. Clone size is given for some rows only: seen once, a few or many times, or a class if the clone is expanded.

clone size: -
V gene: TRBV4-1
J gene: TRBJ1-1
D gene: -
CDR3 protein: CASSQDWGERTEAFF
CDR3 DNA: TGCGCCAGCAGCCAAGATTGGGGAGAGAGGACTGAAGCTTTCTTT

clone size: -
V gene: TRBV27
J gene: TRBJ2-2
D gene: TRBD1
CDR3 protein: CASARRGQNTGELFF
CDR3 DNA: TGTGCCAGTGCTCGCAGGGGGCAAAACACCGGGGAGCTGTTTTTT

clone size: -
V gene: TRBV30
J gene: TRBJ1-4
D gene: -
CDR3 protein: CAWIPKTGGREKLFF
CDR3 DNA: TGTGCCTGGATACCAAAAACAGGTGGGAGGGAAAAACTGTTTTTT

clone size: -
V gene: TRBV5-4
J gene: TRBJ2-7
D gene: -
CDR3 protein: CASSLDLRGGADEQYF
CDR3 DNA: TGTGCCAGCAGCTTGGATCTTCGAGGGGGGGCTGACGAGCAGTACTTC

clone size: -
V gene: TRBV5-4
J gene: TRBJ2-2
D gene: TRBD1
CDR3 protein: CASTSTGTAVSGELFF
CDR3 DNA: TGTGCCAGCACCAGTACCGGGACAGCCGTTTCCGGGGAGCTGTTTTTT

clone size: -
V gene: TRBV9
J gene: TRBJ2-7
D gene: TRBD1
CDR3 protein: CASSFGQGDYEQYF
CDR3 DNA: TGTGCCAGCAGCTTCGGACAGGGGGACTACGAGCAGTACTTC

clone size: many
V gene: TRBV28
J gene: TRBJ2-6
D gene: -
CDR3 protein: CASSGTAGANVLTF
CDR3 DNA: TGTGCCAGCAGTGGGACCGCTGGGGCCAACGTCCTGACTTTC

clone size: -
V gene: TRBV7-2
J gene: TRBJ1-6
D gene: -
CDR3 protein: CASSFSGQGNNSPLHF
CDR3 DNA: TGTGCCAGCAGCTTTTCGGGGCAGGGCAATAATTCACCCCTCCACTTT

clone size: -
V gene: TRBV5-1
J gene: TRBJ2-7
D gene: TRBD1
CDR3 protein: CASRLQGKGDEQYF
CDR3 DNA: TGCGCCAGCAGGCTACAGGGGAAGGGGGACGAGCAGTACTTC

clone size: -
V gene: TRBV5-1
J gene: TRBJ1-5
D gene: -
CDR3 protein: CASSSQGGQPQHF
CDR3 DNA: TGCGCCAGCAGCTCTCAGGGTGGTCAGCCCCAGCATTTT

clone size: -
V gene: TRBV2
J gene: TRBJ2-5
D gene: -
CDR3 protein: CASSERGRGTQYF
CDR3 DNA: TGTGCCAGCAGTGAGAGGGGGAGGGGGACCCAGTACTTC

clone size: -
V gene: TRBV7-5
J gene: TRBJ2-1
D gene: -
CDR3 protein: CARSLKCHDNEQFF
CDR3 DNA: TGTGCCAGAAGCTTAAAATGTCACGACAATGAGCAGTTCTTC

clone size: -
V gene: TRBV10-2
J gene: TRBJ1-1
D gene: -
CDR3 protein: CASKWGLNTEAFF
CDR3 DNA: TGCGCCAGCAAGTGGGGGTTGAACACTGAAGCTTTCTTT

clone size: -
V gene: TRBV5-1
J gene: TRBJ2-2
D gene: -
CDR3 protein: CASSLGKGTGELFF
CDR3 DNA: TGCGCCAGCAGCTTGGGAAAGGGCACCGGGGAGCTGTTTTTT

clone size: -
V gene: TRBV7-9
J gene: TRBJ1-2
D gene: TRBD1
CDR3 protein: CASSPTPRQGAIRYGYTF
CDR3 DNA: TGTGCCAGCAGCCCGACCCCAAGACAGGGGGCCATTCGGTATGGCTACACCTTC

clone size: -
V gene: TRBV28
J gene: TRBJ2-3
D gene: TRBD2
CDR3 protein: CASPPSGGAWRGADTQYF
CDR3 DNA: TGTGCCAGCCCTCCTAGCGGGGGCGCCTGGAGGGGGGCAGATACGCAGTATTTT

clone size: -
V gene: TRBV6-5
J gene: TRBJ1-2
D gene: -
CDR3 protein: CASSPDRLINYGYTF
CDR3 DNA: TGTGCCAGCAGCCCGGACCGATTAATTAACTATGGCTACACCTTC

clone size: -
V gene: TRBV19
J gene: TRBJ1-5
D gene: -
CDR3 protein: CASSTAHPNQPQHF
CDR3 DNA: TGTGCCAGTAGTACTGCCCATCCTAATCAGCCCCAGCATTTT

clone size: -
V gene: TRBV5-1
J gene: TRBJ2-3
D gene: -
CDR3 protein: CASSLLGVETDTQYF
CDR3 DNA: TGCGCCAGCAGCTTGCTAGGCGTTGAGACAGATACGCAGTATTTT

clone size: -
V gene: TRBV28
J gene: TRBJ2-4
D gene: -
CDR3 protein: CASRSGVAIQYF
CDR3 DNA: TGTGCCAGCCGCTCCGGGGTTGCCATTCAGTACTTC

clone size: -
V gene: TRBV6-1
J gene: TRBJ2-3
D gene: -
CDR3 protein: CASSDDHLGDTQYF
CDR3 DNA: TGTGCCAGCAGTGATGACCACCTTGGAGATACGCAGTATTTT

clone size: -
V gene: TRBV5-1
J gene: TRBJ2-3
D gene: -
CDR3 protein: CASSTYSSTDTQYF
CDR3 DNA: TGCGCCAGCAGCACCTACTCTAGCACAGATACGCAGTATTTT

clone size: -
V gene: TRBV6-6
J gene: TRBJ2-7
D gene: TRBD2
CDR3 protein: CASSPTSGGYEQYF
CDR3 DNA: TGTGCCAGCAGTCCGACTAGCGGGGGGTACGAGCAGTACTTC

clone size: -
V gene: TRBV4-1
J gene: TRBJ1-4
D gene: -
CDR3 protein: CASSQGNGNEKLFF
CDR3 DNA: TGCGCCAGCAGCCAAGGCAACGGAAATGAAAAACTGTTTTTT